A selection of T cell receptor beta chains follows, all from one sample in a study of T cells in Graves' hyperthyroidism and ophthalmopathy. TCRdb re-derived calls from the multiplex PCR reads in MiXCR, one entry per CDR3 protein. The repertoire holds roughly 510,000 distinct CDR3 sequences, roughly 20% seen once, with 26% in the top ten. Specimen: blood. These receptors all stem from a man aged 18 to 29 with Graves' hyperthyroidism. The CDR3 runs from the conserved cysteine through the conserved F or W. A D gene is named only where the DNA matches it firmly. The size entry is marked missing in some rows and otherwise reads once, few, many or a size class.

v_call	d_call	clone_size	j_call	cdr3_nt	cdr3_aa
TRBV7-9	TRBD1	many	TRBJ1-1	TGTGCCAGCAGCTTATATCAGGGGGGGAACACTGAAGCTTTCTTT	CASSLYQGGNTEAFF
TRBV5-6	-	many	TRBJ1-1	TGTGCCAGCAGTGAAAGAACCGCGAACACTGAAGCTTTCTTT	CASSERTANTEAFF
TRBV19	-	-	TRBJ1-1	TGTGCCAGTACCCCCGGGGGGCGTCAAGCTTTCTTT	CASTPGGRQAFF
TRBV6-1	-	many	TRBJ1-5	TGTGCCAGCAGCGACATAAAAAGTCAGCCCCAGCATTTT	CASSDIKSQPQHF
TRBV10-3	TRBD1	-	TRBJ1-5	TGTGCCATCAGTGAACAGGGGGATAGTAATCAGCCCCAGCATTTT	CAISEQGDSNQPQHF
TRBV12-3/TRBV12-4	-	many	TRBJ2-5	TGTGCCAGCAGTCGGGACACCTACTCCCACCAAGAGACCCAGTACTTC	CASSRDTYSHQETQYF
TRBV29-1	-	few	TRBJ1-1	TGCAGCGCATTGACAGCCAACACTGAAGCTTTCTTT	CSALTANTEAFF
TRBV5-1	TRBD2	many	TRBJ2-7	TGCGCCAGCAGCTCGCTGCGGGGGGGCGCGGACGAGCAGTACTTC	CASSSLRGGADEQYF
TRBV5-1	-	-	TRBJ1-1	TGCGCCAGCAGCTTGGTGACCGACGCTGAAGCTTTCTTT	CASSLVTDAEAFF
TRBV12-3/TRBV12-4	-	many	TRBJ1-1	TGTGCCAGCAGTTTTAAAGCTTTCTTT	CASSFKAFF
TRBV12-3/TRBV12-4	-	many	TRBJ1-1	TGTGCCAGCAGTTCGGACAGAAATATCCACACTGAAGCTTTCTTT	CASSSDRNIHTEAFF
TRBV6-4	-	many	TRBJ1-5	TGTGCCAGCAGTGAGGAATGGGGCCTCAATCAGCCCCAGCATTTT	CASSEEWGLNQPQHF
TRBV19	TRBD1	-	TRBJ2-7	TGTGCCAGCTCCGGGACAGGGGGTACCTACGAGCAGTACTTC	CASSGTGGTYEQYF